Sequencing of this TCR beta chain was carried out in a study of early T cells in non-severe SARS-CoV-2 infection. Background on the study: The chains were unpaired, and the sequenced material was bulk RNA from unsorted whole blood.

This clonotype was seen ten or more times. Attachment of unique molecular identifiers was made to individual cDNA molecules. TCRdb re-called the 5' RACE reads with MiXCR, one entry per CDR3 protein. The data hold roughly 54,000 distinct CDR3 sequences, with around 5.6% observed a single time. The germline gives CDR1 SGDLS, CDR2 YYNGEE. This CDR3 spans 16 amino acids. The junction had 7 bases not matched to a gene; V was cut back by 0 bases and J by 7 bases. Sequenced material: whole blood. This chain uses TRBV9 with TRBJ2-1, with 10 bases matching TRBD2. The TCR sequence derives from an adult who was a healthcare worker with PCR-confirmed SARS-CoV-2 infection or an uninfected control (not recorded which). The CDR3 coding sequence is TGTGCCAGCAGCGTAGAGCAGCGGGGGGGCTGGAATGAGCAGTTCTTC. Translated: CASSVEQRGGWNEQFF.